Each of the 22 T cell receptor beta chains below was sequenced from the same sample in a study of shared clonotypes between healthy human individuals. Assay: immunoSEQ multiplex PCR; the TCRdb copy retains only in-frame clones and omits some. Among more than 400,000 clones listed, over 75% were seen once. What was sequenced was PBMCs. The receptors here all came from a woman between 40 and 55 years old in good health. Some clones in this sample may be carry-over from other donors' samples.

The chain uses TRBV6-6 and TRBJ2-3; 7 bases are shared with TRBD2. Per the germline V gene, CDR1 is MNHNY and CDR2 is SVGAGI (reference sequence). The J segment lost 11 bases and the V segment lost 6 bases, leaving 20 bases of the junction unmatched. This CDR3 is 16 amino acids long. CDR3 region: CASSQYKTSRQEGQYF. The CDR3, as DNA: TGTGCCAGCAGCCAATATAAGACTAGCCGTCAGGAGGGGCAGTATTTT.

As concerns this clone: One base separates it from a far larger clone, so it is likely a read error. Other nucleotide sequences in the sample specify the same CDR3. This chain uses TRBV6-1 with TRBJ1-3; D uncertain. There are 15 residues in the CDR3. Trimming pared 3 bases from V and 4 bases from J, leaving 13 bases between. The germline V gene has CDR1 MNHNS and CDR2 SASEGT. The CDR3 is CASSDPRGAGNTIYF. The CDR3 nucleotides are TGTGCCAGCAGTGACCCGCGGGGAGCCGGAAACACCATATATTTT.

The genes are TRBV28 and TRBJ1-1; D is uncertain. Between the trimmed V and J ends, which lost 3 bases and 5 bases, there was a span of 10 bases. This CDR3 has 13 residues. Germline assignment: CDR1 MDHEN and CDR2 SYDVKM. CDR3 sequence reads: CASSFGGQTEAFF. The CDR3 nucleotides are TGTGCCAGCAGTTTTGGCGGGCAAACTGAAGCTTTCTTT.

Details on this clone: Other DNA sequences in this specimen translate into the identical CDR3. The rearrangement uses TRBV4-1 and TRBJ2-1; 13 bases line up with TRBD2. Trimming at V came to 2 bases and at J to 6 bases, leaving 4 bases not matched to a gene. Germline CDR1 reads MGHRA; CDR2 reads YSYEKL. The CDR3 has 16 amino acids. The CDR3 loop is CASSQPTSGRGNEQFF. The CDR3 region has the DNA TGCGCCAGCAGCCAACCCACTAGCGGGAGGGGCAATGAGCAGTTCTTC.

This chain links TRBV27 with TRBJ1-2; D gene ambiguous. Germline assignment: CDR1 MNHEY and CDR2 SMNVEV (reference sequence). The CDR3 extends over 14 amino acids. V gave up 5 bases and J gave up 2 bases, with 12 bases separating them. CDR3 sequence (DNA): TGTGCCAGCAGTGTGAAAGGCAGGAACTATGGCTACACCTTC. Residues: CASSVKGRNYGYTF.

As regards this clone: Other DNA sequences in this sample translate to the same CDR3. This sequence joins TRBV10-2 and TRBJ1-1; D is perhaps TRBD1 (5 bases). CDR3 size: 12 residues. CDR1 is WSHSY, CDR2 SAAADI, per germline. Trimming shortened V by 2 bases and J by 7 bases, and 8 bases separated the two germline ends. The CDR3 bases are TGCGCCAGCAGTGAGGGGGGGGATGAAGCTTTCTTT. Its protein is CASSEGGDEAFF.

The rearrangement uses TRBV28 and TRBJ2-7, with D maybe TRBD2 (6 bases). Germline V gene sequence: CDR1 MDHEN, CDR2 SYDVKM. V was clipped by 6 bases and J by 7 bases, with 16 bases between them. The CDR3 runs 13 residues. The CDR3 spells CASRGGGAEEQYF. DNA of the CDR3: TGTGCCAGCAGGGGAGGAGGAGCGGAAGAGCAGTACTTC.

The V gene is TRBV28, the J gene TRBJ1-1; 8 bases match TRBD1. CDR3 size: 13 residues. The trim removed 3 bases at V and 12 bases at J, leaving 9 bases unmatched. Germline values: CDR1 MDHEN, CDR2 SYDVKM. CDR3 nucleotide sequence: TGTGCCAGCAGTTTGGACAGGGCCCTGGTGACTTTCTTT. Translated: CASSLDRALVTFF.

The V call is TRBV18, the J call TRBJ1-4, with 7 bases aligning to TRBD1. V shed 2 bases, J shed 4 bases, and the junction held 4 bases outside the gene matches. Germline V gene lookup returns CDR1 KGHSH and CDR2 LQKENI. The CDR3 is 15 residues long. In DNA, the CDR3 is TGTGCCAGCTCACCATGGACAGGACATAATGAAAAACTGTTTTTT. This gives the protein CASSPWTGHNEKLFF.

The chain joins TRBV19 to TRBJ1-1; D may be TRBD1 (6 bases). The germline V gene has CDR1 LNHDA and CDR2 SQIVND (reference sequence). The CDR3 runs 13 residues. V was clipped by 4 bases and J by 11 bases, with 17 bases between them. The CDR3 nucleotides read TGTGCCAGTAGTACCTCCACAGGGACGCCCGCTTTCTTT. It yields the protein CASSTSTGTPAFF. The variable domain in full, with the rest retrieved from reference TRBV19 and TRBJ1-1, is DGGITQSPKYLFRKEGQNVTLSCEQNLNHDAMYWYRQDPGQGLRLIYYSQIVNDFQKGDIAEGYSVSREKKESFPLTVTSAQKNPTAFYLCASSTSTGTPAFFGQGTRLTVV.

This clone was observed a single time. This likely stems from a read error, as it lies one base from a far larger clone. This chain joins TRBV4-1 and TRBJ1-5; D uncertain. This CDR3 comprises 16 residues. Germline CDR1 reads MGHRA; CDR2 reads YSYEKL. This CDR3 is CASSQDGGWSNKPQHF. The CDR3 DNA sequence: TGCGCCAGCAGCCAAGATGGAGGTTGGAGCAATAAGCCCCAGCATTTT.

The J gene is TRBJ1-3, the V gene TRBV19; 8 nucleotides line up with TRBD1. Germline trimming cut 8 bases from V and 0 bases from J; bases unmatched to any gene: 6. The germline V gene has CDR1 LNHDA and CDR2 SQIVND (reference sequence). CDR3 length: 15 residues. CDR3 amino acids: CASLDRGLSGNTIYF. CDR3 DNA: TGTGCCAGTTTAGACAGGGGACTCTCTGGAAACACCATATATTTT.

J is TRBJ2-5 and V is TRBV18; 7 nucleotides line up with TRBD1. From germline, CDR1 is KGHSH and CDR2 LQKENI. CDR3 size: 14 residues. J gave up 3 bases and V 3 bases, and 4 bases lay outside the gene matches. The CDR3 is CASSPLTGKETQYF. The DNA of the CDR3 is TGTGCCAGCTCACCTCTGACAGGGAAAGAGACCCAGTACTTC.

The chain links TRBV10-2 to TRBJ2-1; D may correspond to TRBD1 or TRBD2 (5 bases each). The V and J ends lost 6 bases and 3 bases respectively, with 15 bases between them. The length of the CDR3 is 15 residues. CDR1 WSHSY and CDR2 SAAADI come from the germline V gene. CDR3 amino acids: CASSEEAGNYNEQFF. The CDR3 DNA sequence: TGCGCCAGCAGCGAGGAGGCAGGGAACTACAATGAGCAGTTCTTC.

A remark on this clone: A far larger clone is one base from this, pointing to a likely read error. The rearrangement joins TRBV5-6 to TRBJ2-1; possible D gene TRBD2, 5 bases. Germline loops: CDR1 SGHDT, CDR2 YYEEEE. V gave up 5 bases and J gave up 0 bases, with 9 bases separating them. This CDR3 comprises 14 residues. DNA for the CDR3: TGTGCCAGCAGGTCGGGGAGCTCCTACAATGAGCAGTTCTTC. Protein product: CASRSGSSYNEQFF. The full variable domain, rest sourced from reference TRBV5-6 and TRBJ2-1, is DAGVTQSPTHLIKTRGQQVTLRCSPKSGHDTVSWYQQALGQGPQFIFQYYEEEERQRGNFPDRFSGHQFPNYSSELNVNALLLGDSALYLCASRSGSSYNEQFFGPGTRLTVL.

Remarks on this clone: This may stem from a read error, because a much larger clone lies one nucleotide away. Since no conserved phenylalanine or tryptophan closes the CDR3, a read error is the likely cause. The chain carries TRBV6-1 and TRBJ2-7; tentatively, D is TRBD1 (8 bases). V was pared by 6 bases and J by 2 bases, with 17 bases between. Germline values: CDR1 MNHNS, CDR2 SASEGT. The CDR3 covers 15 residues. The CDR3 region has the DNA TGTGCCAGCAGAACCGACAGGGGAGGGACCTACGAGCAGTACTTG. Protein sequence: CASRTDRGGTYEQYL.

This sequence joins TRBV2 and TRBJ2-1; D is possibly TRBD2 (5 bases). V was cut by 6 bases and J by 8 bases, with 11 bases left in between. The CDR3 is 12 residues long. CDR1 SNHLY and CDR2 FYNNEI come from the germline V gene. The CDR3 loop reads CASSGVADEQFF. In nucleotides, the CDR3 is TGTGCCAGCAGCGGGGTGGCAGATGAGCAGTTCTTC. The whole variable domain, filled in from reference TRBV2 and TRBJ2-1, reads EPEVTQTPSHQVTQMGQEVILRCVPISNHLYFYWYRQILGQKVEFLVSFYNNEISEKSEIFDDQFSVERPDGSNFTLKIRSTKLEDSAMYFCASSGVADEQFFGPGTRLTVL.

This clone was counted a few times. The chain joins TRBV4-1 to TRBJ2-4, with TRBD2 matching over 8 bases. V was pared by 4 bases and J by 6 bases, with 8 bases of the junction left unmatched. The CDR3 sequence is 15 residues long. CDR1 is MGHRA and CDR2 is YSYEKL in the germline V gene. This chain's CDR3 is CASSPFSSGRNIQYF. CDR3 nucleotide sequence: TGCGCCAGCAGCCCCTTCTCCAGCGGGAGAAACATTCAGTACTTC.

The CDR3 DNA reads as TGTGCCACCAGCACTAGCGGGAGTTGGGTTTTTGAGCAGTTCTTC. Translated: CATSTSGSWVFEQFF. This chain uses TRBV15 with TRBJ2-1, with TRBD2 matching over 10 bases. Unmatched junction bases numbered 9, after V lost 4 bases and J lost 9 bases. CDR3 size: 15 residues. Germline V gene sequence: CDR1 LNHNV, CDR2 YYDKDF (reference sequence).

Regarding this clone: This likely came from a read error, as a far larger clone is one base away. The chain is built from TRBV5-1 and TRBJ1-1; no definite D call. The CDR3 runs 15 residues. The germline V gene has CDR1 SGHRS and CDR2 YFSETQ. Trimming removed 6 bases at V and 0 bases at J, with 15 bases between. The DNA of the CDR3 is TGCGCCAGCACCCTGGTGGGGTTGGTGAACACTGAAGCTTTCTTT. Protein: CASTLVGLVNTEAFF.

V gene TRBV11-3 combines with J gene TRBJ2-3; D might be TRBD2 (6 bases). This CDR3 region has 13 residues. Trimming stripped 5 bases from V and 10 bases from J, with 16 bases between. Germline values: CDR1 SGHNT, CDR2 YENEEA. The CDR3 DNA reads TGTGCCAGCAGCCGCACTTGGGGGGATTCGCAGTATTTT. It yields the protein CASSRTWGDSQYF. The full variable domain, with the rest looked up from reference TRBV11-3 and TRBJ2-3, is EAGVVQSPRYKIIEKKQPVAFWCNPISGHNTLYWYLQNLGQGPELLIRYENEEAVDDSQLPKDRFSAERLKGVDSTLKIQPAELGDSAVYLCASSRTWGDSQYFGPGTRLTVL.

The CDR3 nucleotides read TGTGCCAGCAGTTCTCCGGGGGAGAACACTGAAGCTTTCTTT. Its protein product is CASSSPGENTEAFF. The chain recombines TRBV28 with TRBJ1-1; TRBD1 is a possible D gene (5 bases). The germline CDR1 and CDR2 sequences are MDHEN and SYDVKM. This CDR3 comprises 14 residues. V lost 4 bases and J lost 1, with 10 bases in between.